A selection of T cell receptor beta chains follows, all from one sample in a study of shared clonotypes between healthy human individuals. Data came from immunoSEQ multiplex PCR; TCRdb stores just in-frame clones and leaves some out. The sample has 550,000 to 750,000 clones, approximately 90% seen once. Source material: naive CD8+ T cells sorted from blood. These receptors originate from a young man in good health. Both conserved end residues are part of each CDR3. The order of the fields is clone size, V gene, D gene, J gene, CDR3 DNA, CDR3 protein. A D gene is named only where the DNA matches it firmly. Only part of the rows carry a size: once, few, many, or a class if the clone is expanded.

.	TRBV4-1	TRBD2	TRBJ2-7	TGCGCCAGCAGCCAAGCACCTAGCGGGAGTGATTACGAGCAGTACTTC	CASSQAPSGSDYEQYF
.	TRBV15	.	TRBJ2-1	TGTGCCACCAGCACGAGGGCCGGGGAAGTTTATGTCCACAATGAGCAGTTCTTC	CATSTRAGEVYVHNEQFF
once	TRBV9	TRBD1	TRBJ2-3	TGTGCCAGCAGCGTCGGGGACAGGGGCATATGGGATACGCAGTATTTT	CASSVGDRGIWDTQYF
.	TRBV4-1	.	TRBJ1-1	TGCGCCAGCAGCTCCGGCGAGATGCCGATCGCTGAAGCTTTCTTT	CASSSGEMPIAEAFF
.	TRBV9	TRBD2	TRBJ2-1	TGTGCCAGCGCGGGGAAAGGGACTAGCGGCAATGAGCAGTTCTTC	CASAGKGTSGNEQFF
.	TRBV7-9	.	TRBJ2-7	TGTGCCAGCAGCTTAGCCGAGAGCTCCTACGAGCAGTACTTC	CASSLAESSYEQYF
.	TRBV10-3	.	TRBJ2-3	TGTGCCATCAGTGAGTCTACTAGCCTAAGTGCCGATACGCAGTATTTT	CAISESTSLSADTQYF
.	TRBV5-4	.	TRBJ2-7	TGTGCCAGCAGCCTCTGGACTGGGGACGAGCAGTACTTC	CASSLWTGDEQYF
.	TRBV6-4	.	TRBJ2-7	TGTGCCAGCAGTGACTTGCCAGGGTACGAGCAGTACTTC	CASSDLPGYEQYF
.	TRBV5-1	TRBD1	TRBJ2-7	TGCGCCAGCGGTCCCTACTCGGGACAGCCATCATACTCCTACGAGCAGTACTTC	CASGPYSGQPSYSYEQYF
.	TRBV27	.	TRBJ1-3	TGTGCCAGCAGGGCCCGTGCGAACCCGGCTGGAAACACCATATATTTT	CASRARANPAGNTIYF
.	TRBV7-2	.	TRBJ2-7	TGTGCCAGCAGCTTAGGAGTCGTTTACGAGCAGTACTTC	CASSLGVVYEQYF
.	TRBV4-1	.	TRBJ2-1	TGCGCCAGCAGCCAGGAAATAAGATACAATGAGCAGTTCTTC	CASSQEIRYNEQFF
.	TRBV5-4	TRBD1	TRBJ1-2	TGTGCCAGCAGCGTGGACAGGGCGAATGGCTACACCTTC	CASSVDRANGYTF
.	TRBV4-3	TRBD2	TRBJ2-1	TGCGCCAGCAGCCAAGAAGGGATGGTGACTAGCGGGAGAAATGAGCAGTTCTTC	CASSQEGMVTSGRNEQFF
.	TRBV18	.	TRBJ1-2	TGTGCCAGCTCACCGAGCAGGTCTGCCTATGGCTACACCTTC	CASSPSRSAYGYTF
.	TRBV5-6	.	TRBJ2-1	TGTGCCAGCAGCTTCGGGCAGGGTGGTAATGAGCAGTTCTTC	CASSFGQGGNEQFF
.	TRBV27	TRBD2	TRBJ2-7	TGTGCCAGCAGTTCCCACCTAGCGGGAGTAGGTGAGCAGTACTTC	CASSSHLAGVGEQYF
.	TRBV6-1	TRBD2	TRBJ2-2	TGTGCCAGCAGCTGGCTAGCGGCCACCGGGGAGCTGTTTTTT	CASSWLAATGELFF
.	TRBV7-9	.	TRBJ1-3	TGTGCCAGCAGCCGAAGGACAGAGGGCTCTGGAAACACCATATATTTT	CASSRRTEGSGNTIYF
.	TRBV10-1	.	TRBJ2-3	TGCGCCAGCAGTGTCGGGGACCTAAACACAGATACGCAGTATTTT	CASSVGDLNTDTQYF
.	TRBV21-1	.	TRBJ2-5	TGTGCCAGCAGCAAAGTGAGGGAAGAGACCCAGTACTTC	CASSKVREETQYF
.	TRBV9	TRBD1	TRBJ1-1	TGTGCCAGCAGCGTAGGGACAGGAGCTGAAGCTTTCTTT	CASSVGTGAEAFF
.	TRBV27	TRBD1	TRBJ1-1	TGTGCCAGCGAGAATAGGACAGGAAACGCTTTCTTT	CASENRTGNAFF
.	TRBV4-3	TRBD2	TRBJ2-2	TGCGCCAGCAGCCAAGATCAAGCGGGGCAGTCCGGGGAGCTGTTTTTT	CASSQDQAGQSGELFF
.	TRBV27	.	TRBJ2-5	TGTGCCAGCAGTATAGGGGAGACCCAGTACTTC	CASSIGETQYF
.	TRBV28	TRBD1	TRBJ2-3	TGTGCCAGCAGAGAGACAGGGGGGGGTACAGATACGCAGTATTTT	CASRETGGGTDTQYF
.	TRBV27	.	TRBJ2-3	TGTGCCAGCAGTTTATTGAGCCCGGAAGGTGCAGATACGCAGTATTTT	CASSLLSPEGADTQYF
few	TRBV9	.	TRBJ2-3	TGTGCCAGCAGCGTAGATGTAAGGGGCGTTCACACAGGTACGCAGTATTTT	CASSVDVRGVHTGTQYF
.	TRBV9	TRBD2	TRBJ2-1	TGTGCCAGCAGCGTAGGACGCCCCTCTACGACTAGCGGGGGCTCCTACAATGAGCAGTTCTTC	CASSVGRPSTTSGGSYNEQFF
.	TRBV14	.	TRBJ2-7	TGTGCCAGCAGCCAAGAAGACGAGCAGTACTTC	CASSQEDEQYF
.	TRBV4-1	.	TRBJ1-1	TGCGCCAGCAGCCAAAAGTTGAACACTGAAGCTTTCTTT	CASSQKLNTEAFF
.	TRBV30	.	TRBJ1-4	TGTGCCTGTCGGGGGGCTGATGAAAAACTGTTTTTT	CACRGADEKLFF
.	TRBV5-4	.	TRBJ2-7	TGTGCCAGCAGCGTTGGGGACACCTACGAGCAGTACTTC	CASSVGDTYEQYF
.	TRBV28	.	TRBJ2-3	TGTGCCAGCAGTTTGCTCCCCCCGGGAGTGACAGATACGCAGTATTTT	CASSLLPPGVTDTQYF
.	TRBV2	.	TRBJ2-6	TGTGCCAGCAGTGAAGCTGGCGGCGGGGCCAACGTCCTGACTTTC	CASSEAGGGANVLTF
.	TRBV28	.	TRBJ2-6	TGTGCCAGCACCCCGGGTAGGGCCTCTGGGGCCAACGTCCTGACTTTC	CASTPGRASGANVLTF